Below, 20 T cell receptor beta chains from the same sample are listed, as sequenced in a study of blood T cells in healthy people across ages. Alongside a J-beta primer mix, a sample-barcoded 5' primer served in a second PCR lasting 7 to 11 cycles. In TCRdb, the 5' RACE reads were re-called with MiXCR into one record per CDR3 protein. The table shows 1.5 million to 2 million distinct CDR3 sequences, with 25% to 30% occurring only once. The sequencing sample was made of blood. These receptors all come from a woman between 25 and 40 years old in good health.

A word on this clonotype: The junction does not match germline at one end; this may be a read error. This sequence joins TRBV4-1 and TRBJ2-1; 8 bases map to TRBD1. Looked up from germline, CDR1 is MGHRA and CDR2 is YSYEKL. The CDR3 runs 14 residues. The CDR3 spells CASSQGGTGYEQFF. CDR3 coding DNA: TGTGCCAGCAGCCAAGGAGGGACAGGCTACGAGCAGTTCTTC.

V is TRBV7-2 and J is TRBJ2-3; TRBD1 matches 10 bases. Germline trimming cut 5 bases from V and 5 bases from J; bases unmatched to any gene: 7. This CDR3 comprises 15 residues. Per germline, CDR1 SGHTA and CDR2 FQGNSA. CDR3 nucleotides: TGTGCCAGCAGCGTCGCCGGGACAGGGGAAGATACGCAGTATTTT. This codes for CASSVAGTGEDTQYF.

The chain links TRBV20-1 to TRBJ2-3, with 13 positions matching TRBD2. This CDR3 is built from 16 residues. Germline assignment: CDR1 DFQATT and CDR2 SNEGSKA (reference sequence). V lost 5 bases and J lost 4; bases outside the gene matches: 9. The chain's CDR3 is CSARSGTSGNPDTQYF. As DNA, the CDR3 is TGCAGTGCTCGCTCCGGGACTAGCGGGAACCCAGATACGCAGTATTTT.

The rearrangement joins TRBV7-9 to TRBJ1-1; D gene ambiguous. CDR3 length: 15 residues. Germline CDR1 and CDR2: SEHNR and FQNEAQ (reference sequence). Trimming shortened V by 6 bases and J by 5 bases, and 19 bases separated the two germline ends. The CDR3 DNA reads TGTGCCAGCAGTCGGGCAGAGGGAGGTAGAACTGAAGCTTTCTTT. This codes for CASSRAEGGRTEAFF.

The rearrangement links TRBV20-1 to TRBJ2-5; 9 bases are shared with TRBD1. TRBJ2-7 matches the DNA end more closely, so the J call is doubtful. The germline V gene encodes CDR1 DFQATT and CDR2 SNEGSKA (reference sequence). There are 14 residues in the CDR3. CDR3 loop: CSASVLGQGSEQYF. In nucleotides, the CDR3 is TGCAGTGCTAGCGTATTGGGACAGGGCTCCGAGCAGTACTTC.

This chain uses TRBV12-3 or TRBV12-4 with TRBJ1-2; D might be TRBD1 (5 bases). The CDR3 runs 15 residues. Trimming left V 1 base short and J 5 bases short, with 14 bases between. CDR3 nucleotides: TGTGCCAGCAGTTTAGGTCAAGGGGCCCCTTATGGCTACACCTTC. As protein: CASSLGQGAPYGYTF.

Notes on this clonotype: This may come from a read error, since a much larger clone is one base off. This chain connects TRBV5-1 to TRBJ1-2; 8 bases agree with TRBD1. CDR1 and CDR2 from the germline V gene are SGHRS and YFSETQ. The CDR3 consists of 14 residues. Written as DNA, the CDR3 is TGCGCCAGCAGCGCCGCGACAGGGGCGGATGGCAACACCTTC. Translation gives CASSAATGADGNTF.

This clonotype has at least ten counts. The rearrangement links TRBV20-1 to TRBJ2-5, with a tentative D call TRBD2 (7 bases). This CDR3 contains 15 residues. V was cut by 5 bases and J by 0 bases, with 16 bases left in between. Germline V gene data show CDR1 as DFQATT and CDR2 as SNEGSKA (reference sequence). The CDR3 coding sequence is TGCAGTGCTCCTGGGGGAGGGGGGTACCAAGAGACCCAGTACTTC. Amino acid sequence: CSAPGGGGYQETQYF.

This clonotype was seen more than once but under ten times. The CDR3 DNA sequence: TGCAGTGCTAGAGATCCGACTAGCGGGGTTTACGAGCAGTACTTC. Its protein product is CSARDPTSGVYEQYF. V and J are TRBV20-1 and TRBJ2-7, with 11 bases lining up with TRBD2. J lost 4 bases, V lost 0 bases, and 5 bases had no gene match. CDR1 is DFQATT, CDR2 SNEGSKA, per germline (reference sequence). The CDR3 is 15 residues long.

V usage is TRBV5-1 and J usage is TRBJ2-1; D not resolved. The ends were cut back, 1 base at V and 0 bases at J, with 17 bases in the middle. This CDR3 contains 18 residues. Germline V lookup: CDR1 SGHRS, CDR2 YFSETQ. The CDR3 DNA reads TGCGCCAGCAGCTTGAGGGTACTTAGTGGAAGCTCCTACAATGAGCAGTTCTTC. It is translated as CASSLRVLSGSSYNEQFF.

This clonotype has only one observation. The rearrangement links TRBV3-1 to TRBJ1-2; no reliable D call. Per the germline V gene, CDR1 is LGHDT and CDR2 is YNNKEL (reference sequence). V lost 0 bases and J lost 5, with 7 bases in between. This CDR3 has 13 amino acids. This CDR3 is CASSQEGWYGYTF. The DNA for the CDR3 is TGTGCCAGCAGCCAAGAGGGGTGGTATGGCTACACCTTC.

This clonotype was counted ten times or more. This chain links TRBV3-1 with TRBJ2-4, with 13 bases aligning to TRBD2. From germline, CDR1 is LGHDT and CDR2 YNNKEL (reference sequence). J was trimmed by 6 bases and V by 4 bases; bases with no gene match: 0. The CDR3 is 14 residues long. The CDR3 here is CASSRTSGRNIQYF. Here the CDR3 DNA reads TGTGCCAGCAGCCGGACTAGCGGGAGAAACATTCAGTACTTC.

Only a few counts were recorded for this clonotype. This chain joins TRBV28 and TRBJ2-1; D might be TRBD1 (6 bases). The V and J ends lost 4 bases and 7 bases respectively, with 14 bases between them. Germline assignment: CDR1 MDHEN and CDR2 SYDVKM. CDR3 length: 14 amino acids. The CDR3 reads CASSSPGEVNEQFF. The CDR3 DNA is TGTGCCAGCAGTTCACCAGGGGAAGTAAATGAGCAGTTCTTC.

With regard to this clonotype: Just one base apart from a much larger clone, this may be a read error. The rearrangement uses TRBV29-1 and TRBJ1-2; no clear D gene. Germline-derived CDR1 and CDR2 are SQVTM and ANQGSEA. This CDR3 comprises 12 residues. CDR3 coding DNA: TGCAGCGTTGAGTCCAGAAAGTATGGCCACACCTTC. This sequence encodes CSVESRKYGHTF. The whole variable domain, remainder taken from reference TRBV29-1 and TRBJ1-2, is SAVISQKPSRDICQRGTSLTIQCQVDSQVTMMFWYRQQPGQSLTLIATANQGSEATYESGFVIDKFPISRPNLTFSTLTVSNMSPEDSSIYLCSVESRKYGHTFGSGTRLTVV.

This clonotype was recorded many times. The rearrangement links TRBV5-1 to TRBJ2-2, with D unresolved. The germline V gene has CDR1 SGHRS and CDR2 YFSETQ. The CDR3 is 14 amino acids. V was cut by 1 base and J by 1 base, with 5 bases left in between. Here the CDR3 reads CASSLPGNTGELFF. The CDR3 nucleotides are TGCGCCAGCAGCTTGCCGGGGAACACCGGGGAGCTGTTTTTT.

This clonotype was seen a handful of times. V is TRBV11-2 and J is TRBJ2-1; D ambiguous. Per the germline V gene, CDR1 is SGHAT and CDR2 is FQNNGV. The CDR3 is 11 amino acids. Trimming left V 4 bases short and J 10 bases short, with 8 bases between. The CDR3 reads CASSSPLEQFF. The CDR3, as DNA: TGTGCCAGCAGCTCCCCCCTGGAGCAGTTCTTC.

The chain uses TRBV6-1 and TRBJ1-2; no clear D. The ends were cut back, 3 bases at V and 6 bases at J, with 11 bases in the middle. CDR3 length equals 13 residues. Per the germline V gene, CDR1 is MNHNS and CDR2 is SASEGT. The CDR3 nucleotides read TGTGCCAGCAGTGACGGACGGTTCGATGGCTACACCTTC. Translation gives CASSDGRFDGYTF.

This chain joins TRBV7-9 and TRBJ2-5; maybe TRBD2 (6 bases). There are 12 residues in the CDR3. Trimming took off 6 bases at V and 11 bases at J, with 16 bases between the two ends. Germline lookup yields CDR1 SEHNR and CDR2 FQNEAQ (reference sequence). As DNA, the CDR3 is TGTGCCAGCAGTACGGGAGCGTACGGGCAGTACTTC. It encodes CASSTGAYGQYF.

The V call is TRBV7-2, the J call TRBJ2-5, with TRBD2 identical over 7 bases. This CDR3 has 15 amino acids. Germline loops: CDR1 SGHTA, CDR2 FQGNSA. V lost 5 bases to trimming and J lost 4 bases; unmatched junction nucleotides: 10. DNA for the CDR3: TGTGCCAGCAGCCTGACCGGGACTACTGTAGAGACCCAGTACTTC. Protein: CASSLTGTTVETQYF. Supplemented by reference TRBV7-2 and TRBJ2-5, the full variable domain reads GAGVSQSPSNKVTEKGKDVELRCDPISGHTALYWYRQSLGQGLEFLIYFQGNSAPDKSGLPSDRFSAERTGGSVSTLTIQRTQQEDSAVYLCASSLTGTTVETQYFGPGTRLLVL.

This chain links TRBV29-1 with TRBJ2-2, with no clear D. This CDR3 spans 14 amino acids. V was pared by 4 bases and J by 0 bases, with 9 bases between. Germline V gene sequence: CDR1 SQVTM, CDR2 ANQGSEA. The DNA for the CDR3 is TGCAGCGTTGTTAGAGCCACGAACACCGGGGAGCTGTTTTTT. Its translation is CSVVRATNTGELFF.